Here is one T cell receptor (beta chain) with its context. Its antigen is not identified. The data belong to a study of cytomegalovirus exposure and HLA in healthy donors. Overall study results and limits: Using the classifier, cytomegalovirus status was reportedly diagnosed with high specificity and sensitivity. Most observed TCR sequences were rare, whereas some public TCRs were detected in many donors. In a later analysis, V- and J-gene trimming of beta chains associated with a DCLRE1C missense variant, replicated independently.

Germline-derived CDR1 and CDR2 are SEHNR and FQNEAQ (reference sequence). Trimming removed 5 bases at V and 2 bases at J, with 12 bases between. The CDR3 totals 14 residues. The PCR was carried out with 60 Vbeta primers and 13 Jbeta primers. Sequencing was performed with immunoSEQ multiplex PCR; in TCRdb, only in-frame clones are kept and a portion is missing. The sample includes 55,000 to 80,000 clones, 75% of them seen just once. The J gene is TRBJ2-5, the V gene TRBV7-9; possible D gene TRBD1, 6 bases. The sequencing input was PBMCs. The sequence was obtained from a man aged 55 to 70 in good health and CMV-seropositive. The CDR3 here is CASSVDRGQETQYF. Here the CDR3 DNA reads TGTGCCAGCAGCGTGGACAGAGGACAAGAGACCCAGTACTTC.